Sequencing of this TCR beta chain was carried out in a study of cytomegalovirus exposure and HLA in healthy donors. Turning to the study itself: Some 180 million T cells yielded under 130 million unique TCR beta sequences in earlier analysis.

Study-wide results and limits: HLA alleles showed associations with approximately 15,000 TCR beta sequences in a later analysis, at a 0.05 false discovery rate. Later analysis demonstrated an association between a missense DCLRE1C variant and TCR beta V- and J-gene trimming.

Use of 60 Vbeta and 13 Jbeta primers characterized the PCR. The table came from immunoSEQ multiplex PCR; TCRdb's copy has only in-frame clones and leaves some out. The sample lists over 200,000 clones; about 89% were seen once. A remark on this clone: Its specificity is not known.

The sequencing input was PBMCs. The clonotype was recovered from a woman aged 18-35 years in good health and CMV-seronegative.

CDR3 DNA sequence: TGTGCCAGCAGCTTAGGGCGGGGGGAGTGGTACGAGCAGTACTTC. It yields the protein CASSLGRGEWYEQYF. V gene TRBV7-2 combines with J gene TRBJ2-5, with 8 bases fitting TRBD2. TRBJ2-7 matches the DNA end more closely, so the J call is doubtful. Germline values: CDR1 SGHTA, CDR2 FQGNSA. This CDR3 has 15 residues.